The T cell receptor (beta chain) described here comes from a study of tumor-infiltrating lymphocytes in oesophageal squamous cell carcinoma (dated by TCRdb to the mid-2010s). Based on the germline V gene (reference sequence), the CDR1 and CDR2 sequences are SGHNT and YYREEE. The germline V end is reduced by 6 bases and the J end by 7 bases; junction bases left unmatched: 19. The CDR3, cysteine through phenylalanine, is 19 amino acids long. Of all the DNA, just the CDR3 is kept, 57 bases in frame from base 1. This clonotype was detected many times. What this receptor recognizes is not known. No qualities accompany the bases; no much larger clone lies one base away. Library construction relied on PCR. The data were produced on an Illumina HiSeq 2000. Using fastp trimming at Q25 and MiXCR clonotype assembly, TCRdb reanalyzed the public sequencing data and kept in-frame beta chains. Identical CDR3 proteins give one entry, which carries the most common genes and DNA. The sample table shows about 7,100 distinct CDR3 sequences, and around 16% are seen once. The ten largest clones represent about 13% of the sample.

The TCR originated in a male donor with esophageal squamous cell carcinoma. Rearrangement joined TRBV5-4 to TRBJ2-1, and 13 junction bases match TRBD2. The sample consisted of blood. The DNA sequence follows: TGTGCCAGCAATCCCCCCCGAGGACTAGCGGGGGCTCCCGGGAATGAGCAGTTCTTC. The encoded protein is CASNPPRGLAGAPGNEQFF. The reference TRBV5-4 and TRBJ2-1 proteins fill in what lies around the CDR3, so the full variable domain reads ETGVTQSPTHLIKTRGQQVTLRCSSQSGHNTVSWYQQALGQGPQFIFQYYREEENGRGNFPPRFSGLQFPNYSSELNVNALELDDSALYLCASNPPRGLAGAPGNEQFFGPGTRLTVL.